The following is a T cell receptor (beta chain) sequence with its context. The target antigen is unknown. This sample was taken from a study of T cell responses to AZD1222 COVID-19 vaccine. CDR3 length: 14 residues. V lost 6 bases to trimming and J lost 4 bases; unmatched junction nucleotides: 5. Germline V lookup: CDR1 MDHEN, CDR2 SYDVKM. Only in-frame clones appear in the TCRdb table, and some are missing; sequencing was by immunoSEQ multiplex PCR. The sample carries about 180,000 clones, roughly 88% recorded once. Study findings and constraints: Mapped onto spike, vaccine-associated CD4 TCRs spanned it and were dominant at 160-218 and 743-854. The study identified only a handful of AZD1222 recipients as seropositive at baseline. Receipt of two AZD1222 doses was followed by a rise in Spike-specific TCR breadth and depth. Females outnumbered males among donors, who were mostly white British; clonal diversity was possibly underestimated.

The V and J genes are TRBV28 and TRBJ2-3; 9 bases are a match to TRBD2. This material consisted of peripheral blood, taken on day 0 of AZD1222 vaccination. The source is an adult in good health. CDR3 nucleotides: TGTGCCAGCAGCATAGCGGGGGTCGCAGATACGCAGTATTTT. It encodes CASSIAGVADTQYF.